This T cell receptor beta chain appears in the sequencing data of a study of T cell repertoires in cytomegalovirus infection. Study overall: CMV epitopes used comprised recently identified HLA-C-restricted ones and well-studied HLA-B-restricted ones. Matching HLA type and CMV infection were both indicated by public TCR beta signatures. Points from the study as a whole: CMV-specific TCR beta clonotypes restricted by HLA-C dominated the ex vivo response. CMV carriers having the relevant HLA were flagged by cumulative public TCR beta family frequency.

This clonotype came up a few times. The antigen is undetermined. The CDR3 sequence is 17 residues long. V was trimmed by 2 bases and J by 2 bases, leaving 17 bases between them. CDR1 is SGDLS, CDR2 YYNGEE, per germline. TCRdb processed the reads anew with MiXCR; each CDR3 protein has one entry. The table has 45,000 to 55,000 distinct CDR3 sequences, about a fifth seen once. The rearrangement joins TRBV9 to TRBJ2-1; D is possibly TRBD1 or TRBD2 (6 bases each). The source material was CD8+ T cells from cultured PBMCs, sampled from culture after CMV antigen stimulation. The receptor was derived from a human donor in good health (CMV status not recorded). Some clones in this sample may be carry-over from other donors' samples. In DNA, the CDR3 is TGTGCCAGCAGCGTGGACCTAGGGGGGACTGCCTACAATGAGCAGTTCTTC. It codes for CASSVDLGGTAYNEQFF.